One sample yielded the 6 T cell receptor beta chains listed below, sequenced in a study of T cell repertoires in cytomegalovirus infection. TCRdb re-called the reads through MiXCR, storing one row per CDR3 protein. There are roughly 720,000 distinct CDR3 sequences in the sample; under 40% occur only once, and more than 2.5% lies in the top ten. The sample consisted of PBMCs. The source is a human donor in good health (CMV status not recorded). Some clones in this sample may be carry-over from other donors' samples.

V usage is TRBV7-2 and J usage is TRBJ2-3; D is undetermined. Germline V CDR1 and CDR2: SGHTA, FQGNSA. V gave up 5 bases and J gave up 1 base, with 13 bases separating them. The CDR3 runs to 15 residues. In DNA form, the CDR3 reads TGTGCCAGCAGCCCCCGTTCATGGGGCACAGATACGCAGTATTTT. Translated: CASSPRSWGTDTQYF.

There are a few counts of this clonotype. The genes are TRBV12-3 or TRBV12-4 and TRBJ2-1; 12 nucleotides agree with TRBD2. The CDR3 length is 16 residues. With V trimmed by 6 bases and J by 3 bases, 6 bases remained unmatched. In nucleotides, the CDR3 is TGTGCCAGCAGCACACTAGCGGGAGGTGACTACAATGAGCAGTTCTTC. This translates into CASSTLAGGDYNEQFF.

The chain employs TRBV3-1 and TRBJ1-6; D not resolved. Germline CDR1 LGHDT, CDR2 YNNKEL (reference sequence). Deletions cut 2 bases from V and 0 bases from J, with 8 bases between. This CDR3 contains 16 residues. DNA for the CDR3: TGTGCCAGCAGCCAAAGAGGGAGCTCCTATAATTCACCCCTCCACTTT. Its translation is CASSQRGSSYNSPLHF.

The CDR3: CSASSTSRNEQFF. The DNA of the CDR3 is TGCAGCGCCTCGTCGACTAGCAGGAACGAGCAGTTCTTC. The rearrangement links TRBV29-1 to TRBJ2-1; 7 nucleotides align to TRBD2. This CDR3 has 13 amino acids. V shed 7 bases and J 10 bases; nucleotides not matched to a gene: 13. Germline V gene data show CDR1 as SQVTM and CDR2 as ANQGSEA.

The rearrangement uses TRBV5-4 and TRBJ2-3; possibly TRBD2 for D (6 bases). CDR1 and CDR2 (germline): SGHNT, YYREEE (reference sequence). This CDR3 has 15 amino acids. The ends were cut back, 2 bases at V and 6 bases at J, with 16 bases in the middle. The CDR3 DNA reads TGTGCCAGCAGCTTCCAAGGGGAGGTGGTCGATACGCAGTATTTT. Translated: CASSFQGEVVDTQYF.

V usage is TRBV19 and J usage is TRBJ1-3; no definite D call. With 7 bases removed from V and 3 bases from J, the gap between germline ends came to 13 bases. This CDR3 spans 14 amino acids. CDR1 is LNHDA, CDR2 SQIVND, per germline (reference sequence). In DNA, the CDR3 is TGTGCCAGTAAGGAAAATGGACTTGGAAACACCATATATTTT. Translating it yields CASKENGLGNTIYF.